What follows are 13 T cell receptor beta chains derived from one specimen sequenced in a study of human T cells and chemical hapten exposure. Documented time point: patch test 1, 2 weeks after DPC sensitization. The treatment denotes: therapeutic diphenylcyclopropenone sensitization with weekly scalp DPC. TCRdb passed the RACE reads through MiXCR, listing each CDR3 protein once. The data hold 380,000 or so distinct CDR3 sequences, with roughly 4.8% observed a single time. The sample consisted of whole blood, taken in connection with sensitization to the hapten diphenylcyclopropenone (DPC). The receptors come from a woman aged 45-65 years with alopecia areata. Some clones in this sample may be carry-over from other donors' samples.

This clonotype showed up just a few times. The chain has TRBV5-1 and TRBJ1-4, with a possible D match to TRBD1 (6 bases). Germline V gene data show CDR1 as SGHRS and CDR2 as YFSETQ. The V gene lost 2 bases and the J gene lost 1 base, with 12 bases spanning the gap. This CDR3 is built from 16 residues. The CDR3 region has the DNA TGCGCCAGCAGCTTAGGGGGAGCAGTAACTAATGAAAAACTGTTTTTT. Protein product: CASSLGGAVTNEKLFF.

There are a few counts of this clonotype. CDR3 bases: TGTGCCAGCAGGGGGGCAGTTGAAGCTTTCTTT. Protein sequence: CASRGAVEAFF. The chain carries TRBV6-1 and TRBJ1-1; D perhaps matches TRBD1 (6 bases). Trimming left V 6 bases short and J 7 bases short, with 9 bases between. CDR1 and CDR2 (germline): MNHNS, SASEGT. The length of the CDR3 is 11 residues.

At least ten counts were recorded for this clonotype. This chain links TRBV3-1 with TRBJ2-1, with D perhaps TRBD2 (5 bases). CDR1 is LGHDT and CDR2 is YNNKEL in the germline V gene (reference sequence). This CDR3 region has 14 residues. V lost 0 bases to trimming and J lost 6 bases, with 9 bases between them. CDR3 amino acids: CASSQERARNEQFF. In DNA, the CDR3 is TGTGCCAGCAGCCAAGAGAGGGCGCGCAATGAGCAGTTCTTC.

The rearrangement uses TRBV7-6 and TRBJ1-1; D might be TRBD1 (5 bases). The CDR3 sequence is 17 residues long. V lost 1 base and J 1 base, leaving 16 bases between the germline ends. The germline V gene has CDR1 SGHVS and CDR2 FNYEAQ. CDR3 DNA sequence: TGTGCCAGCAGCTTAGGTAAACCGGGACGGCAGAACACTGAAGCTTTCTTT. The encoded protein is CASSLGKPGRQNTEAFF.

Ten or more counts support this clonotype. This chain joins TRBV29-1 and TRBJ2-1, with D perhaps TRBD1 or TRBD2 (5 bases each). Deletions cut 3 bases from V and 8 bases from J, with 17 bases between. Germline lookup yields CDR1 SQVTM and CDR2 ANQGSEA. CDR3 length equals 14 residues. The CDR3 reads CSVDLGVLRDEQFF. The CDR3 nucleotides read TGCAGCGTTGATTTGGGGGTGCTCCGCGATGAGCAGTTCTTC.

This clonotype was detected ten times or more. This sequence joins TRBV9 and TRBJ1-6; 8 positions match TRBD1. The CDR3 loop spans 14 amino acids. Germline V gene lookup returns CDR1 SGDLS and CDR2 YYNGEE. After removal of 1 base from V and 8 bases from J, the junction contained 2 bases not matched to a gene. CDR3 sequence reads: CASSVKTGDSPLHF. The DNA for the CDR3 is TGTGCCAGCAGCGTAAAGACAGGGGATTCACCCCTCCACTTT.

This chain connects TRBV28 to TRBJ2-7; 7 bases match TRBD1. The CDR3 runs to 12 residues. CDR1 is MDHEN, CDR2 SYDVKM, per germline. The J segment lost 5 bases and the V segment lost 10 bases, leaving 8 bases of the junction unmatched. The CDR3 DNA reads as TGTGCCACCAACAGGGGACCCCACGAGCAGTACTTC. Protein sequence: CATNRGPHEQYF.

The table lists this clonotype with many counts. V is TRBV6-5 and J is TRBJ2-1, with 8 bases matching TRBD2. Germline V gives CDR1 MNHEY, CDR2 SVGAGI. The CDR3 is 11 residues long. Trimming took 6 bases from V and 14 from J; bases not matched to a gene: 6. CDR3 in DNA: TGTGCCAGCAGAAAAGGGACTAGTGAGTTCTTC. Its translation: CASRKGTSEFF.

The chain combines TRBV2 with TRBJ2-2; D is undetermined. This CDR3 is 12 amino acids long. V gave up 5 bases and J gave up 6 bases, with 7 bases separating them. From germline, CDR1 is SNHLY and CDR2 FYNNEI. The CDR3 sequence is CASSTPSGELFF. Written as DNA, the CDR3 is TGTGCCAGCAGTACCCCCTCCGGGGAGCTGTTTTTT.

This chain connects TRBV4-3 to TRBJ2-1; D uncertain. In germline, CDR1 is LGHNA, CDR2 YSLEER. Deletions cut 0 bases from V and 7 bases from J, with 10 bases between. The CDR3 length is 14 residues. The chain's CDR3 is CASSQDAVSNEQFF. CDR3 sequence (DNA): TGCGCCAGCAGCCAAGACGCAGTCTCGAATGAGCAGTTCTTC.

CDR3 coding DNA: TGTGCCAGCGGTCCCATAGCGGGAGCTCCAGATACGCAGTATTTT. Translating gives CASGPIAGAPDTQYF. The gene calls are TRBV7-6 and TRBJ2-3; 9 nucleotides agree with TRBD2. V was pared by 8 bases and J by 4 bases, with 10 bases of the junction left unmatched. This CDR3 contains 15 residues. The germline V gene encodes CDR1 SGHVS and CDR2 FNYEAQ.

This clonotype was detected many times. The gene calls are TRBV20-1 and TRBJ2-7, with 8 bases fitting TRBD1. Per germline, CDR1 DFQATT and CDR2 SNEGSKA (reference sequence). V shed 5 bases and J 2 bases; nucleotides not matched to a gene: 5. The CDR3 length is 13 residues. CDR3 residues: CSALTGEAYEQYF. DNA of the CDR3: TGCAGTGCTTTGACAGGGGAGGCCTACGAGCAGTACTTC.

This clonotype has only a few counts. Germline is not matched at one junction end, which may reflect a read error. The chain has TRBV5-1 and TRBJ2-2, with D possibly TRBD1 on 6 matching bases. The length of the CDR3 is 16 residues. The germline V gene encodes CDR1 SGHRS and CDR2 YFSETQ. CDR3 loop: CASSFQNRENAGELFF. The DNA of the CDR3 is TGCGCCAGCAGCTTCCAGAACAGGGAGAACGCCGGGGAGCTGTTTTTT.